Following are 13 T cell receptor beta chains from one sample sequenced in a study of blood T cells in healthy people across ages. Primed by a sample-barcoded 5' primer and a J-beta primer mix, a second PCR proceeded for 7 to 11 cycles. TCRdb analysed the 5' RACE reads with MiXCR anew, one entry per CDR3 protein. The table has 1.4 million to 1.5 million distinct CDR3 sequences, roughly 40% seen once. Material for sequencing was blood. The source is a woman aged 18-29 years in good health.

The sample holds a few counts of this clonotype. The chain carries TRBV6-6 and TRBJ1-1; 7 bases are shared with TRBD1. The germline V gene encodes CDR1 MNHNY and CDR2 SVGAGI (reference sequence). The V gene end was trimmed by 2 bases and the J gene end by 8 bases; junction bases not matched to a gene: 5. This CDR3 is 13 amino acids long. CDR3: CASSYTGTAEAFF. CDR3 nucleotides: TGTGCCAGCAGTTACACCGGGACAGCCGAAGCTTTCTTT.

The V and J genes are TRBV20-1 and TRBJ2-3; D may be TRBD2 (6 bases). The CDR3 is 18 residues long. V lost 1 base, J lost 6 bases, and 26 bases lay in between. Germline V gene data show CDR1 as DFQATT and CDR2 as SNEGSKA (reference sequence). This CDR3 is CSARGSIPATSPPDTQYF. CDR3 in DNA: TGCAGTGCTAGAGGTTCAATCCCAGCGACTAGTCCCCCGGATACGCAGTATTTT.

The CDR3: CASRGTGGEHEQYF. CDR3 bases: TGTGCCAGCCGGGGGACAGGGGGGGAACACGAGCAGTACTTC. This chain joins TRBV27 and TRBJ2-7; 11 bases fit TRBD1. CDR1 is MNHEY, CDR2 SMNVEV, per germline (reference sequence). V lost 8 bases to trimming and J lost 5 bases; unmatched junction nucleotides: 8. This CDR3 comprises 14 residues.

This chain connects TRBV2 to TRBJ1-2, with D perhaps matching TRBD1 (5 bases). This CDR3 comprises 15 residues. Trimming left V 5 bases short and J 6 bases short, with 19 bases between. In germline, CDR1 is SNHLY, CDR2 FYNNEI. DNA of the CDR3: TGTGCCAGCAGTTCGCGGGACCCAAGTTTGAATGGCTACACCTTC. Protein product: CASSSRDPSLNGYTF.

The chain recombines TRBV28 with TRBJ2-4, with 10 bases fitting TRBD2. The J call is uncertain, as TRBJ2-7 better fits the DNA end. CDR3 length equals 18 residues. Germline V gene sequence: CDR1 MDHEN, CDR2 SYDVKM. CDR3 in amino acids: CASSFPHLSGGRAYEQYF. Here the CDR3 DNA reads TGTGCCAGCAGTTTCCCACACCTTAGCGGGGGGCGTGCGTACGAGCAGTACTTC.

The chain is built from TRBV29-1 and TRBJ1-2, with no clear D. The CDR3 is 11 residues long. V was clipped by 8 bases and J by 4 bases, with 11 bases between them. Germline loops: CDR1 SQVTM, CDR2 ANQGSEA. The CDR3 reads CSHRWAYGYTF. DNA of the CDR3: TGCAGCCACCGATGGGCCTATGGCTACACCTTC.

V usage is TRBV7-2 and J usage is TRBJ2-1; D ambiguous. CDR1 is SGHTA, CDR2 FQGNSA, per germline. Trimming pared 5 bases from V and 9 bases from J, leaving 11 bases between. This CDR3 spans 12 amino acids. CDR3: CASSAVGIEQFF. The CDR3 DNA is TGTGCCAGCAGCGCAGTCGGAATTGAGCAGTTCTTC.

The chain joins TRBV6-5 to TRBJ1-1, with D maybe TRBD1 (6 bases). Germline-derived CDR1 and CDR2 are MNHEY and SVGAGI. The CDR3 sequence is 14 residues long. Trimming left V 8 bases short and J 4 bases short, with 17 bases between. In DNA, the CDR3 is TGTGCCAGCCGGAGGGGGGGGCAAGTCACTGAAGCTTTCTTT. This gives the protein CASRRGGQVTEAFF.

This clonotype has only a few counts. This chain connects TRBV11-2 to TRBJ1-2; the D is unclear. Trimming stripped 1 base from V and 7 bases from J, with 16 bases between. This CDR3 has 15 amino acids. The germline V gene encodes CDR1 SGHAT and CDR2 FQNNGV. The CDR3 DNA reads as TGTGCCAGCAGCTTAGTGGCACCTTCCCTAACTGGCTACACCTTC. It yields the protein CASSLVAPSLTGYTF.

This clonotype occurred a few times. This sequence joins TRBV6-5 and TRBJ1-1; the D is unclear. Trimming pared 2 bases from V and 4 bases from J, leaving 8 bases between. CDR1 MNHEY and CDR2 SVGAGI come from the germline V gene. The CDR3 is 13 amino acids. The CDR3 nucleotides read TGTGCCAGCAGTTACGGTGTGCCCACTGAAGCTTTCTTT. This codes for CASSYGVPTEAFF.

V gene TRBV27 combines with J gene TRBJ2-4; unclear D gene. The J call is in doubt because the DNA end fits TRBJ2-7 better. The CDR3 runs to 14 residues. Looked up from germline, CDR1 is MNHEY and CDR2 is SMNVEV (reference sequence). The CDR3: CASSLRSPTYEQYF. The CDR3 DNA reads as TGTGCCAGCAGTTTACGGTCTCCTACCTACGAGCAGTACTTC.

CDR3 bases: TGTGCCAGCCGCGGCAGGGGGAACACTGAAGCTTTCTTT. The encoded protein is CASRGRGNTEAFF. V usage is TRBV2 and J usage is TRBJ1-1; TRBD1 is a possible D gene (6 bases). Per germline, CDR1 SNHLY and CDR2 FYNNEI. The CDR3 loop spans 13 amino acids. Trimming removed 8 bases from V and 1 base from J, with 11 bases in between.

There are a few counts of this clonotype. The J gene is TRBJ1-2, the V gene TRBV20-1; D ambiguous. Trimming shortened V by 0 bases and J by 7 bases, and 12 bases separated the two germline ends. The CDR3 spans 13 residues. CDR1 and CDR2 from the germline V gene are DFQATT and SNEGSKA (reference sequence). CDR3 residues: CSARDRAGSGYTF. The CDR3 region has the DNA TGCAGTGCTAGAGATCGGGCCGGGTCTGGCTACACCTTC.